Listed below are T cell receptor beta chains from one sample, sequenced in a study of Graves' ophthalmopathy and Graves' hyperthyroidism. TCRdb called the multiplex PCR reads again in MiXCR, with one record for every CDR3 protein. The table lists around 170,000 distinct CDR3 sequences, roughly 37% of them singletons. Material: peripheral blood. The receptors originated from a middle-aged woman with Graves' ophthalmopathy. Each CDR3 is given with its conserved first and last residue. The D gene is left open where the match is weak. Rows give clone size only sometimes, using once, few, many, or a class for an expanded clone.

len: 14; abundance: many; v_gene: TRBV5-1; j_gene: TRBJ2-7; d_gene: -; CDR3nt: TGCGCCAGCAGCTTGGGACCCTGGGGTTACGAGCAGTACTTC; CDR3aa: CASSLGPWGYEQYF
len: 15; abundance: many; v_gene: TRBV27; j_gene: TRBJ2-7; d_gene: -; CDR3nt: TGTGCCAGCAGCCCAGGTGGGACGGAAGTCTACGAGCAGTACTTC; CDR3aa: CASSPGGTEVYEQYF
len: 14; abundance: -; v_gene: TRBV19; j_gene: TRBJ2-7; d_gene: TRBD1; CDR3nt: TGTGCCAGTAGCCAACCGGGACAGTATCTCGAGCAGTACTTC; CDR3aa: CASSQPGQYLEQYF
len: 13; abundance: -; v_gene: TRBV6-1; j_gene: TRBJ1-2; d_gene: -; CDR3nt: TGTGCCAGCAGTGAAAGCACCCTCTATGGCTACACCTTC; CDR3aa: CASSESTLYGYTF
len: 14; abundance: few; v_gene: TRBV5-1; j_gene: TRBJ2-7; d_gene: -; CDR3nt: TGCGCCAGCAGCTTTACTGGGGCAACCTACGAGCAGTACTTC; CDR3aa: CASSFTGATYEQYF
len: 14; abundance: -; v_gene: TRBV6-1; j_gene: TRBJ1-1; d_gene: -; CDR3nt: TGTGCCAGCAGCCGGGCGGGGGAGGACACTGAAGCTTTCTTT; CDR3aa: CASSRAGEDTEAFF
len: 15; abundance: many; v_gene: TRBV20-1; j_gene: TRBJ2-5; d_gene: -; CDR3nt: TGCAGTGCTAGAGATAGTGGGAGAATGAGTGAGACCCAGTACTTC; CDR3aa: CSARDSGRMSETQYF
len: 15; abundance: many; v_gene: TRBV6-5; j_gene: TRBJ2-7; d_gene: -; CDR3nt: TGTGCCAGCAGTTTACGGACAGCCAGACCCTACGAGCAGTACTTC; CDR3aa: CASSLRTARPYEQYF
len: 14; abundance: many; v_gene: TRBV7-2; j_gene: TRBJ1-1; d_gene: -; CDR3nt: TGTGCCAGCAGCTTAACACAGATTAACAATGAAGCTTTCTTT; CDR3aa: CASSLTQINNEAFF
len: 13; abundance: once; v_gene: TRBV12-3/TRBV12-4; j_gene: TRBJ1-2; d_gene: -; CDR3nt: TGTACCAGCAGTTTAGGCAAGAACTATGGCTACACCTTC; CDR3aa: CTSSLGKNYGYTF
len: 14; abundance: -; v_gene: TRBV7-6; j_gene: TRBJ2-5; d_gene: TRBD1; CDR3nt: TGTGCCAGCAGCTTAGGAGGACAGGGTGAGACCCAGTACTTC; CDR3aa: CASSLGGQGETQYF